The 18 T cell receptor beta chains reported below all come from one sample, sequenced in a study of regulatory T cells in long-lasting Graves disease (dated by TCRdb to about 2021). The intended sense of this specimen's time point label: persistent/refractory GD, antithyroid drugs over 5 years with positive TRAb. For both TCR sequencing and RNA sequencing, RNA was extracted from PBMCs in TRIzol. Library construction relied on multiplex PCR. The data were produced on an Illumina HiSeq 4000. CDR3 regions were amplified by Arm-PCR with iRepertoire HTBI primers to construct TCR beta libraries. TCRdb applied fastp at Q25 and MiXCR to the public reads, then kept only in-frame beta chains. For every CDR3 protein sequence, its rows merge into one entry that carries the most common genes and DNA. Counted in this sample were 400,000 to 500,000 distinct CDR3 sequences; 22% of them appeared once. Around 13% of the sample is in the top ten clones.

Sequencing was performed on peripheral blood mononuclear cells (PBMCs), taken when the disease was refractory, from a patient treated with antithyroid drugs. The receptors were sampled from a female donor with Graves disease.

This clonotype has a count of ten or more. The chain joins TRBV10-3 to TRBJ1-6; a weak D match, TRBD1 (6 bases). The CDR3 is made up of 14 amino acids. Germline V gene sequence: CDR1 ENHRY, CDR2 SYGVKD. V was shortened by 2 bases and J by 11 bases, with 13 bases between the two germline ends. The CDR3 DNA follows: TGTGCCATCAGTGAGCGGGGGCGCGAAACACCCCTCCACTTT. It codes for CAISERGRETPLHF.

The chain recombines TRBV19 with TRBJ2-7, with unresolved D. Deletions cut 6 bases from V and 3 bases from J, with 12 bases between. The CDR3 length is 13 residues. CDR1 LNHDA and CDR2 SQIVND come from the germline V gene (reference sequence). CDR3 residues: CASSPGPLYEQYF. For the CDR3, the DNA is TGTGCCAGTAGCCCAGGTCCCCTCTACGAGCAGTACTTC.

This clonotype was seen only a few times. The V call is TRBV7-2, the J call TRBJ1-4; no clear D gene. V shed 2 bases and J shed 8 bases, with 12 bases lying between them. Germline-derived CDR1 and CDR2 are SGHTA and FQGNSA. The CDR3 is 14 amino acids. The CDR3 sequence is CASSLSSLGEKLFF. DNA of the CDR3: TGTGCCAGCAGCTTATCATCCCTCGGGGAAAAACTGTTTTTT.

Remarks on this clonotype: This may come from a read error, since a much larger clone is one base off. Here the CDR3 DNA reads TGTGCCAGCGCTCGAACAGGGGGCGACTCCTACGAGCAGTACTTC. This gives the protein CASARTGGDSYEQYF. This chain connects TRBV6-1 to TRBJ2-7, with TRBD1 identical over 9 bases. Germline V CDR1 and CDR2: MNHNS, SASEGT. V dropped 8 bases and J dropped 0; count of bases not matched to a gene: 8. The CDR3 runs to 15 residues.

The sample holds a few counts of this clonotype. The J gene is TRBJ2-5, the V gene TRBV20-1; either TRBD1 or TRBD2 may supply D (7 bases each). With 5 bases removed from V and 0 bases from J, the gap between germline ends came to 16 bases. Germline CDR1 reads DFQATT; CDR2 reads SNEGSKA (reference sequence). The CDR3 runs 15 residues. CDR3 sequence (DNA): TGCAGTGCTGGAACAGGGGACTACTACCAAGAGACCCAGTACTTC. Protein sequence: CSAGTGDYYQETQYF.

The CDR3 reads CASSVGGEGNQPQHF. The CDR3 nucleotides read TGTGCCAGCAGCGTAGGGGGGGAGGGCAATCAGCCCCAGCATTTT. The chain carries TRBV9 and TRBJ1-5, with a weak D call TRBD1 (5 bases). V was trimmed by 0 bases and J by 2 bases, leaving 9 bases between them. Per germline, CDR1 SGDLS and CDR2 YYNGEE. The length of the CDR3 is 15 residues.

This clonotype was seen more than once but under ten times. V usage is TRBV4-1 and J usage is TRBJ1-1, with D possibly being TRBD1 (5 bases). This CDR3 has 14 amino acids. Germline assignment: CDR1 MGHRA and CDR2 YSYEKL. Trimming stripped 5 bases from V and 0 bases from J, with 10 bases between. The CDR3: CASSKAGLNTEAFF. CDR3 sequence (DNA): TGCGCCAGCAGCAAAGCAGGGCTGAACACTGAAGCTTTCTTT.

The gene calls are TRBV19 and TRBJ1-5; TRBD1 might be the D (6 bases). Per the germline V gene, CDR1 is LNHDA and CDR2 is SQIVND (reference sequence). This CDR3 has 13 amino acids. The CDR3 reads CAGGDTDRQPQHF. CDR3 nucleotides: TGTGCAGGGGGGGACACGGATCGGCAGCCCCAGCATTTT. Complete variable domain (other parts from reference TRBV19 and TRBJ1-5): DGGITQSPKYLFRKEGQNVTLSCEQNLNHDAMYWYRQDPGQGLRLIYYSQIVNDFQKGDIAEGYSVSREKKESFPLTVTSAQKNPTAFYLCAGGDTDRQPQHFGDGTRLSIL.

A few counts support this clonotype. V is TRBV6-9 and J is TRBJ2-7; D is undetermined. Trimming cost V 4 bases and J 3 bases, with 7 bases left between them. CDR3 length equals 12 residues. CDR1 is MNHGY and CDR2 is SVAAGI in the germline V gene. The CDR3 coding sequence is TGTGCCAGCAGTTTTCAGGTCTACGAGCAGTACTTC. Translated: CASSFQVYEQYF.

This clonotype was seen at least ten times. This chain uses TRBV19 with TRBJ2-2, with 9 bases aligning to TRBD2. CDR3 size: 15 residues. Trimming at V came to 5 bases and at J to 1 base, leaving 2 bases not matched to a gene. The germline gives CDR1 LNHDA, CDR2 SQIVND (reference sequence). CDR3 region: CASSLSGGNTGELFF. CDR3 sequence (DNA): TGTGCCAGTAGTCTTAGCGGGGGGAACACCGGGGAGCTGTTTTTT.

Remarks on this clonotype: This may come from a read error, since a much larger clone is one base off. The V call is TRBV2, the J call TRBJ2-2, with D perhaps matching TRBD2 (6 bases). The germline CDR1 and CDR2 sequences are SNHLY and FYNNEI. The CDR3 has 15 residues. CDR3 region: CASSLPWGNTGGLFF. The CDR3, as DNA: TGTGCCAGCAGTTTACCCTGGGGGAACACCGGGGGGCTGTTTTTT.

The sample holds many counts of this clonotype. The CDR3 DNA reads as TGTGCCAGCAGCCAAGTGTCAGCAGAAGCTTTCTTT. Protein: CASSQVSAEAFF. V is TRBV3-1 and J is TRBJ1-1, with D unclear. The germline V gene has CDR1 LGHDT and CDR2 YNNKEL (reference sequence). Trimming took off 1 base at V and 8 bases at J, with 8 bases between the two ends. This CDR3 contains 12 residues.

This clonotype was seen at least ten times. The gene calls are TRBV20-1 and TRBJ2-5, with no clear D. Germline V gene data show CDR1 as DFQATT and CDR2 as SNEGSKA (reference sequence). Trimming removed 3 bases at V and 0 bases at J, with 8 bases between. CDR3 length: 13 residues. The CDR3 is CSASGPYQETQYF. The CDR3 DNA follows: TGCAGTGCTAGCGGGCCGTACCAAGAGACCCAGTACTTC.

This rearrangement joins TRBV20-1 to TRBJ2-2, with D possibly TRBD1 on 5 matching bases. The CDR3 has 14 amino acids. Germline CDR1 reads DFQATT; CDR2 reads SNEGSKA (reference sequence). V was trimmed by 2 bases and J by 7 bases, leaving 14 bases between them. The CDR3 region is CSARLNRMGGELFF. In nucleotides, the CDR3 is TGCAGTGCTAGATTAAACAGGATGGGCGGGGAGCTGTTTTTT.

The chain combines TRBV9 with TRBJ2-1; D is possibly TRBD2 (6 bases). V gave up 0 bases and J gave up 5 bases, with 12 bases separating them. Germline CDR1 reads SGDLS; CDR2 reads YYNGEE. The CDR3 spans 15 residues. The CDR3 is CASSVGSGLDNEQFF. The CDR3 DNA reads as TGTGCCAGCAGCGTAGGTAGCGGCCTGGACAATGAGCAGTTCTTC.

The rearrangement links TRBV19 to TRBJ1-1; TRBD1 aligns across 8 bases. The CDR3 loop spans 15 amino acids. V trimming: 3 bases; J trimming: 9 bases; junction bases outside the gene matches: 12. Germline V gene data show CDR1 as LNHDA and CDR2 as SQIVND (reference sequence). DNA of the CDR3: TGTGCCAGTAGTATCGGGCAGGGGGCCAGGACTAAAGCTTTCTTT. Translated, it gives CASSIGQGARTKAFF. Based on the CDR3 plus reference TRBV19 and TRBJ1-1, the full variable domain is DGGITQSPKYLFRKEGQNVTLSCEQNLNHDAMYWYRQDPGQGLRLIYYSQIVNDFQKGDIAEGYSVSREKKESFPLTVTSAQKNPTAFYLCASSIGQGARTKAFFGQGTRLTVV.

This clonotype appeared many times. The chain couples TRBV7-9 to TRBJ2-7, with a tentative D call TRBD2 (6 bases). With 7 bases removed from V and 5 bases from J, the gap between germline ends came to 21 bases. The CDR3 loop spans 15 amino acids. Germline CDR1 SEHNR, CDR2 FQNEAQ (reference sequence). CDR3 residues: CASTNSGLHGDEQYF. CDR3 nucleotide sequence: TGTGCCAGCACCAACTCGGGACTCCATGGCGACGAGCAGTACTTC.

Details on this clonotype: This clone may be a read error of a much larger clone one base away. The genes are TRBV15 and TRBJ2-7, with a weak D call TRBD2 (6 bases). Germline V gives CDR1 LNHNV, CDR2 YYDKDF (reference sequence). The CDR3 spans 13 residues. For the CDR3, the DNA is TGTGCCACCAGGAGAGGCGGGACCAACGAGCAGTACTTC. Its protein product is CATRRGGTNEQYF.